A single T cell receptor beta chain is shown here with its context. Using immunoSEQ multiplex PCR, the repertoire was profiled, and TCRdb retains in-frame clones only, with some absent. The data hold about 10,000 clones, with over 75% observed a single time. The data derive from a study of somatic mutations in cytotoxic T cells in rheumatoid arthritis. V was shortened by 4 bases and J by 2 bases, with 12 bases between the two germline ends. The CDR3 sequence is 15 residues long. CDR1 is SGHVS and CDR2 is FQNEAQ in the germline V gene. The sequencing sample was made of CD8+ T cells sorted from blood. The receptor comes from a man over 45 in good health. The J gene is TRBJ1-5, the V gene TRBV7-8; a possible D gene is TRBD1 (5 bases). This CDR3 reads CASSSTAAGNQPQHF. CDR3 DNA sequence: TGTGCCAGCAGCTCGACAGCTGCGGGCAATCAGCCCCAGCATTTT.